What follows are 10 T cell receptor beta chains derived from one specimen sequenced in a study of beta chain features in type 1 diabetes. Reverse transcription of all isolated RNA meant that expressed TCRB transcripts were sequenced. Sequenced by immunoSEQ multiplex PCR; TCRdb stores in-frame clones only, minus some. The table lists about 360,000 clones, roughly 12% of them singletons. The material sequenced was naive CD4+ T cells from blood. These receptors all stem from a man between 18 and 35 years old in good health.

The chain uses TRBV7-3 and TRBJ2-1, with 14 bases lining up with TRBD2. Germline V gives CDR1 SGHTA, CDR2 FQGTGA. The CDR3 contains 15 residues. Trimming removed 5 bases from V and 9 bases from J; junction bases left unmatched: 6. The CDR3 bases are TGTGCCAGCAGCCCGGGACTAGCGGGAGCAACTGAGCAGTTCTTC. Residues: CASSPGLAGATEQFF.

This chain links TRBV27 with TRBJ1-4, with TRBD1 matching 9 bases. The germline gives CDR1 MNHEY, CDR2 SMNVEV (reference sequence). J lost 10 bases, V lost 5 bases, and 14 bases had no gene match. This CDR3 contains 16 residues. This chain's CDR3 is CASSHDQTGGLGKLFF. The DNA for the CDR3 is TGTGCCAGCAGTCACGACCAAACAGGGGGCCTGGGAAAACTGTTTTTT.

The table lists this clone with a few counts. Here the CDR3 DNA reads TGTGCCTGGAGTTACAGAAATAATCAGCCCCAGCATTTT. Protein: CAWSYRNNQPQHF. The chain recombines TRBV30 with TRBJ1-5; D remains ambiguous. The CDR3 runs 13 residues. V lost 2 bases and J 4 bases, leaving 9 bases between the germline ends. Per germline, CDR1 GTSNPN and CDR2 SVGIG (reference sequence).

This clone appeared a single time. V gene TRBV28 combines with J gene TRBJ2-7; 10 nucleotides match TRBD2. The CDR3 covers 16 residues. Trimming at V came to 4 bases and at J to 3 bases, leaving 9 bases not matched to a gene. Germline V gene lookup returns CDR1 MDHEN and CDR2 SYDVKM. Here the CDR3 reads CASSSQSGRAYYEQYF. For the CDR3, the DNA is TGTGCCAGCAGTTCTCAAAGCGGGAGGGCCTACTACGAGCAGTACTTC.

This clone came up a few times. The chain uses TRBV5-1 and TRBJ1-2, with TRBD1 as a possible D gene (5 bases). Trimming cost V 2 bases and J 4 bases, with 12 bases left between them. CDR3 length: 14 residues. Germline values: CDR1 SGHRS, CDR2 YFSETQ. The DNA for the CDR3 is TGCGCCAGCAGCTTCAGGGTCTCTAGCTATGGCTACACCTTC. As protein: CASSFRVSSYGYTF.

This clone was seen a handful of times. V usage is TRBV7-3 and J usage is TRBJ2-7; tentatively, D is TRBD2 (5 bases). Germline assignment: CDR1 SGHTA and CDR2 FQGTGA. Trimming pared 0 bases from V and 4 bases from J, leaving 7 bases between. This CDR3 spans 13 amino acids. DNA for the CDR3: TGTGCCAGCAGCTTAACAGAGGGTTACGAGCAGTACTTC. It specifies CASSLTEGYEQYF.

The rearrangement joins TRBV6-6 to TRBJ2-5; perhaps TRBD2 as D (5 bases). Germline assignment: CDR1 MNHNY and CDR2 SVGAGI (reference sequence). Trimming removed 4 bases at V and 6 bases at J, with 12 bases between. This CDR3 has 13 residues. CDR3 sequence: CASSSGVMKTQYF. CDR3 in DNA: TGTGCCAGCAGTTCCGGGGTGATGAAGACCCAGTACTTC.

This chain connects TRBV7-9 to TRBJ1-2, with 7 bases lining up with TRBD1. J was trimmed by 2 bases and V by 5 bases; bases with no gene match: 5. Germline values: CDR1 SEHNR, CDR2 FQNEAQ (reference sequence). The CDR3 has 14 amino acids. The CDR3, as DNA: TGTGCCAGCAGCCTCGAGACAGGGAACTATGGCTACACCTTC. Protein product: CASSLETGNYGYTF.

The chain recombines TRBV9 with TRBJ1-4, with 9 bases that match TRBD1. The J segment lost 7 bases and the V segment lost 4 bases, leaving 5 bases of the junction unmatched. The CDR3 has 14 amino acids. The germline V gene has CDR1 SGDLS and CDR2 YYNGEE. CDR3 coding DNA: TGTGCCAGCAGCACCGGGACAGGGCCTGAAAAACTGTTTTTT. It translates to CASSTGTGPEKLFF.

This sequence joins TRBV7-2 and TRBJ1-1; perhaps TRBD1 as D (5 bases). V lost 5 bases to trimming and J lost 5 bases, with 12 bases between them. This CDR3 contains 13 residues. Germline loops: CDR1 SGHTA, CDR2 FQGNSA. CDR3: CASSPPRTTEAFF. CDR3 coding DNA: TGTGCCAGCAGCCCCCCTCGGACAACTGAAGCTTTCTTT.